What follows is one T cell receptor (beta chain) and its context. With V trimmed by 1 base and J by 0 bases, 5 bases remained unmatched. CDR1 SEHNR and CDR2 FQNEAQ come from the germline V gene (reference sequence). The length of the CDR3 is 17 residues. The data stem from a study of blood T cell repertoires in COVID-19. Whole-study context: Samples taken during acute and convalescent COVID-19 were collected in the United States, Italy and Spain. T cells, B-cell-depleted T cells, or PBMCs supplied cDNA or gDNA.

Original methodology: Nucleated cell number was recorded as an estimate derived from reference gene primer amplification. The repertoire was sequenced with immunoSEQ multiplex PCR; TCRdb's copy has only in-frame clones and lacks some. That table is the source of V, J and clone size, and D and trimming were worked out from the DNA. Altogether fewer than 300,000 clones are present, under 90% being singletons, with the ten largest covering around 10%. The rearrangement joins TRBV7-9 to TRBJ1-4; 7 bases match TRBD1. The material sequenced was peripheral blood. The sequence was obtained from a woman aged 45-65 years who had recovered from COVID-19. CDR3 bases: TGTGCCAGCAGCTTAGAATTAGGGACAGCAACTAATGAAAAACTGTTTTTT. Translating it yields CASSLELGTATNEKLFF.